The sample holds one count of the clone carrying this T cell receptor beta chain. Antigen: not known. Sequencing used immunoSEQ multiplex PCR; TCRdb keeps in-frame clones, though not all of them. The repertoire holds about 750,000 clones, with about 92% as singletons. CDR3 size: 13 residues. Trimming took off 5 bases at V and 3 bases at J, with 11 bases between the two ends. CDR1 SGHVS and CDR2 FQNEAQ come from the germline V gene. Naive CD8 cells were CD45RO-negative, positively selected for CCR7, excluding terminally differentiated effector memory CD45RA+ cells. This specimen belongs to a study of shared clonotypes between healthy human individuals. The study, taken as a whole, reports: Memory subsets generally showed lower estimated richness than naive subsets. The low donor count limited represented genetic and exposure-history diversity. Large depth notwithstanding, sorted-subset sequencing proved incomplete by rarefaction. Naive CD4 clonotype sharing across several donors was 4% to 5%.

Sample: naive CD8+ T cells sorted from blood. The clonotype originates from a man aged 25 to 45 in good health. This chain connects TRBV7-8 to TRBJ2-7, with no clear D. This CDR3 reads CASSLSPLYEQYF. The CDR3 coding sequence is TGTGCCAGCAGCCTCTCCCCTCTCTACGAGCAGTACTTC.